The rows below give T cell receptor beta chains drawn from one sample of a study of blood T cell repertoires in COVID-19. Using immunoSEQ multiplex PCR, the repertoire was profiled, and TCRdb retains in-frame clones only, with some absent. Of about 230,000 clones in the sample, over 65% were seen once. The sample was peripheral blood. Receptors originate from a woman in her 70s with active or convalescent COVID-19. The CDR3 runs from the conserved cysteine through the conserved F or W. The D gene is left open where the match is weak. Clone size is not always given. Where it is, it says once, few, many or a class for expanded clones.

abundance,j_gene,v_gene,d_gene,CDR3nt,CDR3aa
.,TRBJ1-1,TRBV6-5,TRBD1,TGTGCCAGCAGTTATATAAGTGACAGGGACACTGAAGCTTTCTTT,CASSYISDRDTEAFF
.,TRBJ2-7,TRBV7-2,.,TGTGCCAGCAGCTCGTCAGGGCCCCTATCTTCCTACGAGCAGTACTTC,CASSSSGPLSSYEQYF
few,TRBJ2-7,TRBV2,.,TGTGCCAGCAGTGTACTACAGGCAACCTACGAGCAGTACTTC,CASSVLQATYEQYF
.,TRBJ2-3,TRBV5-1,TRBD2,TGCGCCAGCAGCCTTGGGGGAGGGAACGGAGATACGCAGTATTTT,CASSLGGGNGDTQYF
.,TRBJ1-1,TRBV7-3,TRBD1,TGTGCCAGCAGCCCACAGGGGGCGATCAACACTGAAGCTTTCTTT,CASSPQGAINTEAFF
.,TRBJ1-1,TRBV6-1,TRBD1,TGTGCCAGCAGTGACGGACAGGGGAACACTGAAGCTTTCTTT,CASSDGQGNTEAFF
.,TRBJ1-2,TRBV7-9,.,TGTGCCAGCAGCTTAGAAGCTTACACCTTC,CASSLEAYTF
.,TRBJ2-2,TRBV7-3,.,TGTGCCAGCAGCTCCACCACCCTAAGAACCGGGGAGCTGTTTTTT,CASSSTTLRTGELFF
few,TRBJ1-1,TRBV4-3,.,TGCGCCAGCAGCCCAGGACAGACTTCAAACACTGAAGCTTTCTTT,CASSPGQTSNTEAFF
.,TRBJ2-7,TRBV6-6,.,TGTGCCAGCAGGGAGGCGGGCCCTGATAGGCAGTACTTC,CASREAGPDRQYF
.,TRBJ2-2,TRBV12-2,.,TGTGCAAGTCGCCCCCAGCGGGAGACCACCGGGGAGCTGTTTTTT,CASRPQRETTGELFF
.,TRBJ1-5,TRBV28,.,TGTGCCAGCAGTTTAGCAACAGCCTATAGCAATCAGCCCCAGCATTTT,CASSLATAYSNQPQHF
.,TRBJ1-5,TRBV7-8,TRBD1,TGTGCCAGCAGCTCAACAGGGGGCGCACAGCCCCAGCATTTT,CASSSTGGAQPQHF
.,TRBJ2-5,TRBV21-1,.,TGTGCCAGCAGCAAAGGGGATGACTGGACCCGGTGGAGGTACCAAGAGACCCAGTACTTC,CASSKGDDWTRWRYQETQYF
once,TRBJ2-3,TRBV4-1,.,TGCGCCAGCAGCCCCACGAGGAACGGGGGTTTCACAGATACGCAGTATTTT,CASSPTRNGGFTDTQYF
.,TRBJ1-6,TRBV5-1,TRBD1,TGCGCCAGCAGCTTGGTAGGGGACAGCGTCTATAATTCACCCCTCCACTTT,CASSLVGDSVYNSPLHF
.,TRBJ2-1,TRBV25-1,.,TGTGCCAGCAGTGGGGGCACCGGGAGTTACAATGAGCAGTTCTTC,CASSGGTGSYNEQFF
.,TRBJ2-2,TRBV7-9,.,TGTGCCAGCAGCGGGCGCAGTCCAGTTTGGACCGGGGAGCTGTTTTTT,CASSGRSPVWTGELFF
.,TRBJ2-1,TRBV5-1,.,TGCGCCAGCACCCCGGAAGCAGGGAGGGGGGCTAGTGAGCAGTTCTTC,CASTPEAGRGASEQFF
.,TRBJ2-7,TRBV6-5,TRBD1,TGTGCCAGCAGCCACGGGACAGGGGCTGGGTACGAGCAGTACTTC,CASSHGTGAGYEQYF
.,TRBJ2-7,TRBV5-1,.,TGCGCCAGCAGCTTTGGCGTAGCCAACGAGCAGTACTTC,CASSFGVANEQYF
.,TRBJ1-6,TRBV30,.,TGTGCCCTGCGGGGGGCACTAGATAATTCACCCCTCCACTTT,CALRGALDNSPLHF
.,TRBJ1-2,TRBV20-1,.,TGCAGTGCCCAGTTCTATGGCTACACCTTC,CSAQFYGYTF
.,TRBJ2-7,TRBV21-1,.,TGTGCCAGCAAGATCCGGGACAGTCCCTCCTACGAGCAGTACTTC,CASKIRDSPSYEQYF
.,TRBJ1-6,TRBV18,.,TGTGCCAGCTCACAGACAAATTCACCCCTCCACTTT,CASSQTNSPLHF
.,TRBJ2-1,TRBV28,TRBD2,TGTGCCAGCAGTCCTTCCAAGACTAGCGCCTCGTACAATGAGCAGTTCTTC,CASSPSKTSASYNEQFF
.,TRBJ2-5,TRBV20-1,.,TGCAGTGCTAGTTATCCGCCCGAGGGGGCCCAGTACTTC,CSASYPPEGAQYF
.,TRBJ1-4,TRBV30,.,TGTGCCTGGAGTAAGGGCCCGGGGGAAAAACTGTTTTTT,CAWSKGPGEKLFF
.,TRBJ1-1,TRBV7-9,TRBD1,TGTGCCAGCAGCTTTGGGACAGGGGTTCGGAACACTGAAGCTTTCTTT,CASSFGTGVRNTEAFF
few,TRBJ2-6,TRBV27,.,TGTGCCAGCAGTTTCTCGGGTTTAGCGGGGGCCAACGTCCTGACTTTC,CASSFSGLAGANVLTF
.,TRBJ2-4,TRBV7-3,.,TGTGCCAGCAGCTCCACCCGGGGGGCCGGAAACATTCAGTACTTC,CASSSTRGAGNIQYF
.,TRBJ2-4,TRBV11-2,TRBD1,TGTGCCAGCAGTCCCGACAGGGGAAACATTCAGTACTTC,CASSPDRGNIQYF
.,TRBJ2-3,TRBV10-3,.,TGTGCCATCAGTTCCAACGTGGGCCCGGTAGGTACGCAGTATTTT,CAISSNVGPVGTQYF
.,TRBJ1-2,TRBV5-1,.,TGCGCCAGCAGCTTGGTCCCCGCCGCCGGGGGGGATGGCTACACCTTC,CASSLVPAAGGDGYTF
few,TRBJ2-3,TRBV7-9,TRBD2,TGTGCCAGCAGCTTAGGGCTAGCGGGCCGTAGCACAGATACGCAGTATTTT,CASSLGLAGRSTDTQYF
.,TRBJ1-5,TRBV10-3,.,TGTGCCACCGGCGGGGGGAACGATCAGCCCCAGCATTTT,CATGGGNDQPQHF
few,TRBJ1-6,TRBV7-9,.,TGTGCCAGCAGCTTTTCCAGCTCCTATAATTCACCCCTCCACTTT,CASSFSSSYNSPLHF
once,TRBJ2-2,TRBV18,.,TGTGCCAGCTCACCAGTAAACACCGGGGAGCTGTTTTTT,CASSPVNTGELFF
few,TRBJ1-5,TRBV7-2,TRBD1,TGTGCCAGCAGCTTAGAGACAGGGAGCAATCAGCCCCAGCATTTT,CASSLETGSNQPQHF
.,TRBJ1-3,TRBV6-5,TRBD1,TGTGCCACCGGGACAGGGCCGAGGGACACCATATATTTT,CATGTGPRDTIYF